This T cell receptor beta chain was observed in a study of CD8 T cells in Susac syndrome. Random hexamers were used to reverse transcribe about 0.5 to 1 ug of RNA. Multiplex PCR with immunoSEQ amplified the TCR beta CDR3 across 54 Vbeta and 13 Jbeta. Each CDR3 protein is one row after TCRdb ran MiXCR on the immunoSEQ multiplex PCR reads. The table has just over 150,000 distinct CDR3 sequences, around 96% seen once. The sequence came from a human donor with Susac syndrome. Sequencing was performed on CD4+ T cells from PBMCs.

The CDR3 here is CASSPGPSSYNEQFF. DNA for the CDR3: TGCGCCAGCAGCCCAGGGCCAAGCTCCTACAATGAGCAGTTCTTC. The chain employs TRBV4-1 and TRBJ2-1, with a weak D call TRBD1 (5 bases). CDR1 and CDR2 (germline): MGHRA, YSYEKL. Trimming cost V 4 bases and J 0 bases, with 10 bases left between them. CDR3 length: 15 amino acids.